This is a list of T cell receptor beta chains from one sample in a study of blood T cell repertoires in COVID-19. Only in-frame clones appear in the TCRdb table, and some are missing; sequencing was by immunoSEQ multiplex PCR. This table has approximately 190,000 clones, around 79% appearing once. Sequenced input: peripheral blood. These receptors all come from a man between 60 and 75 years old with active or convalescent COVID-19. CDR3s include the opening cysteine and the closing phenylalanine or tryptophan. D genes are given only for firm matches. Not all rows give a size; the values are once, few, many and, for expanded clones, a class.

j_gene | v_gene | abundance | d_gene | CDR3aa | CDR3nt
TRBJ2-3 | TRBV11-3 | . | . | CASSSKATDTQYF | TGTGCCAGCAGCTCAAAAGCCACAGATACGCAGTATTTT
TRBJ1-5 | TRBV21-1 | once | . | CASSPDALCSNQPQHF | TGTGCCAGCAGTCCTGATGCACTGTGTAGCAATCAGCCCCAGCATTTT
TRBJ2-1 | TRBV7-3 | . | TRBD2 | CASSLYGGSASSYNEQFF | TGTGCCAGCAGCTTATACGGCGGGAGTGCGAGCTCCTACAATGAGCAGTTCTTC
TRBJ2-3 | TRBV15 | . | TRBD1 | CATSNPTGDDTQYF | TGTGCCACCAGCAATCCGACAGGGGACGATACGCAGTATTTT
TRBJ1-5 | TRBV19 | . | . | CASRGTGPSNQPQHF | TGTGCCAGTAGAGGCACAGGTCCGAGCAATCAGCCCCAGCATTTT
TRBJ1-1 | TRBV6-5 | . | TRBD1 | CASSPLTGGGTEAFF | TGTGCCAGCAGTCCCCTCACAGGGGGTGGGACTGAAGCTTTCTTT
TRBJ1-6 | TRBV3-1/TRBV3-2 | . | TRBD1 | CASGLAGQGRSPLHF | TGTGCCAGCGGTCTGGCGGGACAGGGTCGATCACCCCTCCACTTT
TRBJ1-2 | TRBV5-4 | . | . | CASSLGGETYGYTF | TGTGCCAGCAGCTTGGGGGGGGAAACCTATGGCTACACCTTC
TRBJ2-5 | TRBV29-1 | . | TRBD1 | CSEGQGQETQYF | TGCAGTGAGGGACAGGGCCAAGAGACCCAGTACTTC
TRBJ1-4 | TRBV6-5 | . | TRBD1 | CASSPGQGSEKLFF | TGTGCCAGCAGTCCGGGACAGGGGAGTGAAAAACTGTTTTTT
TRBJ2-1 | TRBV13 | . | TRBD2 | CASSLTSTNEQFF | TGTGCCAGCAGTCTGACTAGCACCAATGAGCAGTTCTTC
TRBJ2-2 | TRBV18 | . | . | CASSPVQGNTGELFF | TGTGCCAGCTCACCGGTACAGGGGAACACCGGGGAGCTGTTTTTT
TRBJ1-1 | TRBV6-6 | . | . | CASSYQGQGFTEAFF | TGTGCCAGCAGTTACCAGGGGCAGGGATTTACTGAAGCTTTCTTT
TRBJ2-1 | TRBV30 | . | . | CAWSETGREQFF | TGTGCCTGGAGTGAAACAGGCCGTGAGCAGTTCTTC
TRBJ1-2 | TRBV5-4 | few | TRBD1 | CASSLDRGSNYGYTF | TGTGCCAGCAGCTTGGACAGGGGCTCTAACTATGGCTACACCTTC
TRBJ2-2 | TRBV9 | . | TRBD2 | CASTPSGRVTGELFF | TGTGCCAGCACCCCTAGCGGGAGGGTCACCGGGGAGCTGTTTTTT
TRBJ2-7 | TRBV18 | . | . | CASSRNREQVQYF | TGTGCCAGCTCACGAAACAGGGAGCAGGTGCAGTACTTC
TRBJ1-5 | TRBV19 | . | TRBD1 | CASRGPGGITQPQHF | TGTGCCAGTAGGGGCCCAGGGGGCATCACTCAGCCCCAGCATTTT
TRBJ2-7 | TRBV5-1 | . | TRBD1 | CASSSTTGGYEQYF | TGCGCCAGCAGCTCAACGACAGGGGGATACGAGCAGTACTTC
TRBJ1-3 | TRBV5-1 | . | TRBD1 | CASSLVAGGGNTIYF | TGCGCCAGCAGCTTGGTGGCAGGGGGAGGAAACACCATATATTTT
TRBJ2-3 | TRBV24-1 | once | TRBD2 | CATSDQRESQDTQYF | TGTGCCACCAGTGATCAGCGGGAGAGTCAAGATACGCAGTATTTT
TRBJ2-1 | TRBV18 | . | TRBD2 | CASSPPKTSGRGGEQFF | TGTGCCAGCTCACCACCGAAGACTAGCGGGAGGGGGGGTGAGCAGTTCTTC
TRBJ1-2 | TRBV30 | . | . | CAWSKAGYGYTF | TGTGCCTGGAGTAAGGCAGGCTATGGCTACACCTTC
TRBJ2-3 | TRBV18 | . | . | CASSSSPGTTDTQYF | TGTGCCAGCTCATCTTCACCAGGAACCACAGATACGCAGTATTTT
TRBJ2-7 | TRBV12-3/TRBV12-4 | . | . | CASSPYSDEQYF | TGTGCCAGCAGTCCGTACTCGGACGAGCAGTACTTC
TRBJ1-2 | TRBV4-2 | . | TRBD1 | CASSQGQGINYGYTF | TGTGCCAGCAGCCAGGGACAGGGTATCAACTATGGCTACACCTTC
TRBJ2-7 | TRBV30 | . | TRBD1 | CAYSGGQGREQYF | TGTGCCTACTCTGGGGGACAGGGGAGAGAGCAGTACTTC
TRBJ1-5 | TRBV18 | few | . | CASSPVGSDGNQPQHF | TGTGCCAGCTCACCAGTAGGGAGCGACGGCAATCAGCCCCAGCATTTT
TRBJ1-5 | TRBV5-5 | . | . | CASSLRGLGQPQHF | TGTGCCAGCAGCTTGAGGGGTCTCGGTCAGCCCCAGCATTTT
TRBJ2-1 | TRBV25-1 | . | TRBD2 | CASSGRGRYNEQFF | TGTGCCAGCAGTGGGCGGGGGAGATACAATGAGCAGTTCTTC
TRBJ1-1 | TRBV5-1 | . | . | CASSLVPVSNTEAFF | TGCGCCAGCAGCTTGGTCCCGGTGTCGAACACTGAAGCTTTCTTT
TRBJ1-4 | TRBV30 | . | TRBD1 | CAWGGVGQGGEKLFF | TGTGCCTGGGGGGGAGTGGGACAGGGAGGCGAAAAACTGTTTTTT
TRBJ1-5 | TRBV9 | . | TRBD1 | CASSERDSANQPQHF | TGTGCCAGCAGCGAAAGGGACAGCGCAAATCAGCCCCAGCATTTT
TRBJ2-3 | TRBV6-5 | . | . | CASSLLGSDTQYF | TGTGCCAGCAGCCTACTGGGCTCAGATACGCAGTATTTT
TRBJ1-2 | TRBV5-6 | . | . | CASSWDISNYGYTF | TGTGCCAGCAGCTGGGACATATCTAACTATGGCTACACCTTC
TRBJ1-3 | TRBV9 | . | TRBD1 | CASSPQGTGGNTIYF | TGTGCCAGCAGCCCACAGGGGACTGGTGGAAACACCATATATTTT
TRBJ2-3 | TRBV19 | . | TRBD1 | CASSTGQGRADTQYF | TGTGCCAGTAGTACTGGACAGGGGAGGGCAGATACGCAGTATTTT
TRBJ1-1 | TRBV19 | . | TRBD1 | CAVHRGMNTEAFF | TGTGCCGTCCACAGGGGCATGAACACTGAAGCTTTCTTT
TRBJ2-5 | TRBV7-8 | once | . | CASSFGIQETQYF | TGTGCCAGCAGCTTCGGGATTCAAGAGACCCAGTACTTC
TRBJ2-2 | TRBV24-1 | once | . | CATSDPYTGELFF | TGTGCCACCAGTGATCCTTACACCGGGGAGCTGTTTTTT
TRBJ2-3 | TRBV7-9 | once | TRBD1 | CASSPLSGTGRTDTQYF | TGTGCCAGCAGCCCGCTCTCAGGGACAGGGAGAACAGATACGCAGTATTTT
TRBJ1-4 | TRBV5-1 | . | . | CASSLDAFRANEKLFF | TGCGCCAGCAGCTTGGACGCCTTTCGGGCTAATGAAAAACTGTTTTTT
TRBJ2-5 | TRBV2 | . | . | CASSDLRSQETQYF | TGTGCCAGCAGTGATTTAAGGAGCCAAGAGACCCAGTACTTC
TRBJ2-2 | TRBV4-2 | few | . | CASSLIPGTGELFF | TGTGCCAGCAGCCTAATTCCGGGGACCGGGGAGCTGTTTTTT
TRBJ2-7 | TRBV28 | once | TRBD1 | CASRYRGFYEQYF | TGTGCCAGCAGGTACAGGGGGTTCTACGAGCAGTACTTC
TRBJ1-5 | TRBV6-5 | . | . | CASSSNTNQPQHF | TGTGCCAGCAGTTCCAACACAAATCAGCCCCAGCATTTT